This T cell receptor beta chain was sequenced in a study of blood T cell repertoires in COVID-19. Clones were read by immunoSEQ multiplex PCR, and TCRdb kept only the in-frame ones, dropping some. The repertoire holds about 140,000 clones, with roughly 80% as singletons. The receptor comes from a man aged 50-60 years with acute or convalescent COVID-19. Input material: peripheral blood.

The CDR3 DNA reads TGCGCCAGCAGCGGGGGACAATTCTACGAGCAGTACTTC. Amino acids: CASSGGQFYEQYF. The chain links TRBV5-1 to TRBJ2-7, with D perhaps TRBD1 (6 bases). The germline V gene encodes CDR1 SGHRS and CDR2 YFSETQ. V was trimmed by 4 bases and J by 3 bases, leaving 11 bases between them. The CDR3 has 13 residues.